This TCR beta chain was recorded in a study of OX40 agonist ivuxolimab in advanced cancers. The CDR3 is 14 residues long. Between the trimmed V and J ends, which lost 4 bases and 0 bases, there was a span of 8 bases. CDR1 MGHDK and CDR2 SYGVNS come from the germline V gene. To note about this clone: Antigen: not known.

The study's findings and limits: The mean number of expanded clones was higher in CD8+ T cells than in CD4+.

Produced via immunoSEQ multiplex PCR; TCRdb's table is partial and in-frame only. The sample carries under 65,000 clones, roughly 81% recorded once. The rearrangement joins TRBV25-1 to TRBJ2-3; perhaps TRBD1 as D (5 bases). This TCR came from an adult with an advanced solid tumor such as melanoma, head and neck, liver or kidney cancer. The source was CD4+ or CD8+ T cells sorted from blood, collected in a trial of the OX40 agonist ivuxolimab. CDR3 sequence: CASSGHRSTDTQYF. The CDR3 DNA is TGTGCCAGCAGTGGGCACAGGAGCACAGATACGCAGTATTTT.